These 2 T cell receptor beta chains originate from one sample sequenced in a study of a mutant IDH1 vaccine in newly diagnosed glioma. Regarding time point: week 5, during vaccination. With topical imiquimod, each dose of the vaccine consisted of 300 ug of mutant IDH1 20-mer peptide. Only in-frame clones appear in the TCRdb table, and some are missing; sequencing was by immunoSEQ multiplex PCR. The profile shows about 58,000 clones, around four fifths of them singletons. Their antigens remain unidentified. The sequencing used PBMCs, collected from a glioma patient whose treatment included an IDH1 peptide vaccine. The receptors originated from a woman in her 50s with glioma.

The CDR3 coding sequence is TGTGCCAGCAGTCCTTGGACAGGGGAAATCAATCCCTATGGCTACACCTTC. It translates to CASSPWTGEINPYGYTF. The rearrangement links TRBV27 to TRBJ1-2, with 9 bases lining up with TRBD1. Trimming removed 5 bases from V and 4 bases from J; junction bases left unmatched: 14. The CDR3 runs 17 residues. Germline loops: CDR1 MNHEY, CDR2 SMNVEV (reference sequence).

The V and J genes are TRBV9 and TRBJ1-5; D not resolved. This CDR3 is built from 14 residues. Germline loops: CDR1 SGDLS, CDR2 YYNGEE. V gave up 0 bases and J gave up 2 bases, with 6 bases separating them. The CDR3: CASSVGSGNQPQHF. DNA of the CDR3: TGTGCCAGCAGCGTAGGATCTGGCAATCAGCCCCAGCATTTT.